This T cell receptor (beta chain) was recorded in a study of cytomegalovirus exposure and HLA in healthy donors (dated by TCRdb to the late 2010s). As for the study more broadly: An earlier analysis of 587 of the donors reported 250 to 300 Gb of sequence data and around 120 million unique TCR beta sequences from about 200 million T cells. Around 300 gigabases of sequencing data and tens of millions of unique TCR sequences were included in an early release covering about 600 HLA-typed donors. The genetic ancestry cluster associated with self-reported Caucasian donors included about four fifths of the approximately 410 genotyped donors. The study aimed to test whether cataloging public T cell receptors could reveal signatures of past pathogen exposure. The study profiled the T cell repertoires of about 640 subjects by immunosequencing and related them to cytomegalovirus serostatus. In addition to the first cohort of roughly 670 subjects, a separate validation cohort of approximately 130 different subjects was used. To predict cytomegalovirus infection status, the study brought together high-throughput TCR immunosequencing, statistical association of individual TCRs with disease status, and machine learning. To study patterns of TCR occurrence, a later analysis re-analyzed previously published TCR beta repertoires from around 670 donors and added high-resolution HLA genotyping. Rather than using new phenotypic data, the later analysis identified candidate immune exposures from TCR beta sequences and from how often those sequences occurred across donors. An earlier analysis of some 500 of the donors applied high-throughput TCR beta sequencing to assess whether each TCR beta V gene segment acted as functional or pseudogenic. Donor age, sex, ethnicity and CMV serostatus were compiled together with the repertoire data. Genome-wide SNP genotypes for about 65% of the roughly 700 donors were used in a later genetic analysis, which treated that subset as a discovery cohort. All discovery cohort repertoires had been generated using a single sequencing platform. HLA typing included class I and class II loci at four-digit resolution. Typing coverage differed by locus: A, B, C, DRB1 and DQB1 were typed in roughly 629-630 donors, DQA1 in around 500, DPA1 in some 610, and DPB1 in 472. Roughly five DR-DQ haplotypes were treated as single units for association and clustering because of strong linkage in the cohort. Across approximately 400 genotyped donors of the cohort, an average of about 200,000 unique TCR beta nucleotide sequences per donor were sequenced, and 15% to 20% of those sequences were non-productive. Here is what the overall study found, with its caveats: Broadly in line with IMGT annotations, most TCR beta V segments showed up in productive rearrangements about 87% or about 30% of the time in an earlier analysis of a few hundred of the donors. Cytomegalovirus status was reported to be diagnosed by the classifier with high specificity and sensitivity in both the original and validation cohorts. A later analysis found that most CMV-associated TCR beta chains appeared HLA-restricted, with HLA associations seemingly driven largely by CMV exposure. Most TCR sequences were seen in very few donors, while some public TCRs were found in many individuals. Compared with the roughly 700-donor mean, donors in an Asian-associated ancestry cluster had fewer N-insertions in productive TCRs, according to a later genetic analysis. Presence/absence analyses assumed roughly uniform sequencing depth across donors, an assumption that may not hold. It was suggested by the authors that the approach could potentially be generalized to other disease states and immunological phenotypes. HLA typing was unavailable for some donors at each locus, so association tests used only the typed subset. Several of the top co-occurrence clusters appeared to be linked to parvovirus B19, influenza, CMV and Epstein-Barr virus, according to a later analysis. A cluster of highly shared sequence variants was judged likely to be a technical artifact of the sequencing pipeline. Some IMGT-functional V segments, including TRBV6-2 and TRBV6-3, could not be distinguished by the 87-base-pair reads and were therefore excluded. This cohort had only TCR beta chains sequenced, and the lack of alpha or paired-chain data limited which features could be detected. The study listed 150 to 200 TCR beta chains as associated with cytomegalovirus. Because counts were too low, roughly 16 rarely observed V segments, including chromosome 9 orphons, were left out of the earlier analysis of about 620 of the donors. Specific HLA alleles were associated with 16,951 TCR beta sequences at a false discovery rate of 0.05 in a later analysis. A further reported finding was that TCR beta sequences accurately predicted the HLA-A and HLA-B alleles for most subjects in the first cohort. In a later analysis, TCR association rates were found to vary across HLA loci, with the most associated TCRs seen for DRB1 alleles and the fewest for HLA-C alleles. In a later analysis, HLA-associated TCR beta chains showed more clonal expansion and lower generation probabilities than non-associated chains that were equally common. Linkage disequilibrium might explain the correlated functional status among segregating V segments, but an unknown experimental factor could not be excluded. Strong co-occurrence of HLA alleles, especially DR and DQ, made assigning TCR associations to individual alleles difficult. In a later genetic analysis, a missense DCLRE1C variant was associated with V-gene and J-gene trimming of TCR beta chains, and the association was replicated in an independent cohort. The only immune exposure information available for the cohort was CMV serostatus. In vitro tests confirmed that a few of the cytomegalovirus-associated TCR beta chains recognize cytomegalovirus antigens.

In regard to this clone: What antigen it recognizes has not been identified. No base-level quality is on record; no much larger clone is a single base apart.

The cohort comprised hundreds of healthy bone marrow donors. All cohort members were sampled while nominally healthy, although unrecorded immune exposures were likely present. The donor was CMV seronegative and was included in the group of several hundred seronegative cohort members. A peripheral blood sample was provided by each donor, and peripheral blood mononuclear cells were used for TCR beta sequencing. The Qiagen DNeasy Blood Extraction Kit was used to extract genomic DNA from the blood cell samples. In the germline V gene, CDR1 corresponds to SGHRS and CDR2 to YFSETQ. V trim: 0 bases; J trim: 6 bases; unmatched bases: 14. Inclusive of the bounding cysteine and phenylalanine, the CDR3 is 18 residues long. The DNA shown is the 54-base CDR3, in frame from base 1. Libraries were constructed by the immunoSEQ multiplex PCR assay. A mixture of 60 forward primers for TCR Vbeta segments and 13 reverse primers for TCR Jbeta segments was used in the multiplex PCR. A multiplex PCR assay on genomic DNA amplified the CDR3 region of rearranged TCR beta genes. On the Illumina HiSeq System, the amplified TCR beta libraries were sequenced as 87-base-pair reads. In the authors' own workflow: Across the roughly 640 repertoires, a later analysis counted roughly 84 million unique TCR beta chains, roughly 11 million of which were shared by at least two donors. A nearest-neighbor algorithm error-corrected the raw reads and collapsed the reads into unique sequences, merging closely related sequences to remove PCR and sequencing errors. Alignment of CDR3 sequences to IMGT reference sequences was used to assign V, D and J gene segments. For a sequence to be retained, a match of at least six nucleotides was required to both a V gene segment and a J gene segment. A rearrangement counted as productive if the CDR3 had no stop codons and remained in frame with V and J, and every other rearrangement counted as non-productive. Following IMGT convention, CDR3 was defined as the stretch from the second conserved V-encoded cysteine up to the conserved J-encoded phenylalanine. Sequences without an unambiguous match to a single V gene segment were excluded from the earlier analysis of about 600 of the donors. In an earlier analysis of about 590 of the donors, a V segment was called functional when productive rearrangements were above 56.7%, and segregating when the standard deviation between donors exceeded 5%. To diagnose cytomegalovirus status from the catalog of TCR beta chain sequences, a statistical classification framework was built. V and J gene assignment, in a later analysis, came from comparing TCR nucleotide sequences with IMGT/GENE-DB human TR gene sequences. A later analysis assigned CDR3 sequences and most-parsimonious VDJ recombination scenarios with the TCRdist pipeline. In a later analysis, each TCR beta chain was defined by its CDR3 amino acid sequence together with its V-gene family, and reads lacking a unique V-gene family were excluded. To address suspected cross-contamination and a sequencing artifact, a later analysis removed under 600 highly shared, low-generation-probability nucleotide sequences. In a later analysis, a clonal expansion index for each public chain was calculated from normalized within-repertoire ranks of inferred template counts. In a later analysis, generation probabilities were computed with a VDJ recombination model fitted to out-of-frame rearrangements, and the resulting probabilities were checked against IGoR. A later analysis scored TCR-TCR, TCR-HLA and TCR-CMV co-occurrence with hypergeometric tests, applying a repertoire-size bias correction to TCR pairs. A later analysis estimated false discovery rates by permuting HLA or CMV assignments 20 times. A later analysis grouped co-occurring TCRs with DBSCAN, adding TCRdist sequence similarity when clustering within HLA-allele-positive subsets. Repertoires with fewer than 30,000 or more than 120,000 public chains were left out of co-occurrence clustering, as were five repertoires with anomalous nucleotide sharing. This immuneACCESS table, as held by TCRdb, lists in-frame sequences with V and J called but not all clones. Of the missing ones, under half trace to an unresolved V gene in checked studies; the others have no known cause. D and trimming were read from the DNA, whereas the V and J calls and clone size are those reported in that table. The sample data list more than 90,000 clones, and 77% of these were observed just once. 7.7% of the sample is in the top ten clones.

Sequenced: PBMCs. The sequence joins TRBV5-1 to TRBJ2-1; 8 bases in the middle match TRBD2. The source is a female donor in good health and CMV-seronegative. The CDR3 protein sequence reads: CASSLGSGSSLVPNEQFF. The DNA sequence is TGCGCCAGCAGCTTGGGCAGCGGGAGCTCCCTCGTCCCCAATGAGCAGTTCTTC.